The rows below give T cell receptor beta chains drawn from one sample of a study of cytomegalovirus exposure and HLA in healthy donors. The data were produced by immunoSEQ multiplex PCR, yet TCRdb's version contains in-frame clones alone and is incomplete. The sample consists of about 160,000 clones, more than 65% of them appearing once. Sequencing was carried out using PBMCs. These receptors all come from a man aged 50-59 years in good health and CMV-seropositive. Both conserved end residues are trimmed from each CDR3.

V	length	CDR3
TRBV5-1	13	ASSEDRVKGTEAF
TRBV7-2	16	ASSLEWARGGPNYGYT
TRBV29-1	11	SVTSGGTDTQY
TRBV6-1	12	ASSRDRESYEQY
TRBV5-1	13	ASSPGGIDRSEQF
TRBV7-9	11	ASSPRGTAEAF
TRBV19	14	ASSIEGLAGGNEQF
TRBV9	12	ASSFSGRAAEQF
TRBV27	12	ASSHPGGLSGYT
TRBV18	12	ASSQDRGFTEAF
TRBV29-1	12	SVERASGTGELF
TRBV12-2	18	ASRLAPDRDRYYSGNTIY
TRBV12-5	14	ASGLTGTGRPDTQY
TRBV2	13	ASRGTEGATYGYT
TRBV7-8	13	ASSRGQPLNSPLH
TRBV5-1	12	ASSPGGGNQPQH
TRBV5-1	13	ASSLGGVDKNIQY
TRBV2	11	ASTRDRGYEQY
TRBV2	14	ASRSMDSDANTEAF
TRBV7-9	12	ASSLSGGGSVAF
TRBV15	11	ATSRDRSGEQY
TRBV6-5	14	ASSYRARQSSYEQY
TRBV6-1	12	ATNMGGSNQPQH
TRBV7-6	11	ASSWGEDTEAF
TRBV7-9	15	ASSLDLSGVDQETQY
TRBV27	12	ASSNSPGEGAQH
TRBV28	13	ASSPPGTGLYEQY
TRBV29-1	10	SVTGGGTEAF
TRBV5-4	13	ASSQQGGRRYGYT
TRBV11-3	13	ASSFASGRTDTQY
TRBV6-1	12	ASTYDPRGPEAF
TRBV6-6	13	ASSYDSPFNYGYT
TRBV7-9	15	ASSSRAGRPLEGEAF
TRBV5-1	13	ASSLGQGQNTEAF
TRBV29-1	10	SVGTGRAEQY
TRBV6-1	11	ASSRSGANVLT
TRBV10-2	15	ASTGLAGEIGYNEQF
TRBV5-1	14	ASSLAGGDKLYGYT
TRBV7-2	15	ASSPAGVAGVRETQY
TRBV6-5	11	ASSRRQGDPLH
TRBV2	12	ASSEGPNTGELF
TRBV10-2	15	ASSSGTGARGNEKLF
TRBV29-1	14	SVHPTTGGFSNEQF
TRBV2	11	ASSGQGFQPQH
TRBV2	13	ASSPRDRGNQPQH
TRBV6-6	14	ASSYRPSGSQETQY
TRBV29-1	13	SVARTSGRQNEQF
TRBV2	12	ARNLAGSTGELF
TRBV10-2	13	ASSQTVSMNTEAF